Listed below are T cell receptor beta chains from one sample, sequenced in a study of cytomegalovirus exposure and HLA in healthy donors. Produced via immunoSEQ multiplex PCR; TCRdb's table is partial and in-frame only. The data show 80,000 to 95,000 clones, with around 67% seen just once and over 2% held by the top ten. The sample taken for sequencing was PBMCs. These receptors were collected from a human donor in good health. Both conserved end residues are part of each CDR3. A D gene is named only where the DNA matches it firmly. Clone size is given for some rows only: seen once, a few or many times, or a class if the clone is expanded.

j_gene | abundance | v_gene | d_gene | CDR3nt | CDR3aa
TRBJ1-1 | NA | TRBV6-5 | NA | TGTGCCACTCCCCCCGACACTGAAGCTTTCTTT | CATPPDTEAFF
TRBJ2-1 | NA | TRBV19 | TRBD2 | TGTGCCAGTACTACTAGCGGGGGGGCCCACAATGAGCAGTTCTTC | CASTTSGGAHNEQFF
TRBJ1-2 | NA | TRBV6-1 | NA | TGTGCCAGCAGCATGACAGGATACAATGGCTACACCTTC | CASSMTGYNGYTF
TRBJ1-4 | NA | TRBV5-1 | TRBD1 | TGCGCCAGCAGCCGGGACAGGAATGAAAAACTGTTTTTT | CASSRDRNEKLFF
TRBJ1-1 | few | TRBV7-8 | NA | TGTGCCAGCAGCTTAGTCCAGGGAGGCCGCACTGAAGCTTTCTTT | CASSLVQGGRTEAFF
TRBJ1-2 | NA | TRBV9 | NA | TGTGCCAGCAGCGTAGACAGGGATCGGGCAGGTCTTTTCTATGGCTACACCTTC | CASSVDRDRAGLFYGYTF
TRBJ1-2 | NA | TRBV7-3 | NA | TGTGCCAGCAGCCGGGGAGCCGGGACTCCCTCCGGGGGCTACACCTTC | CASSRGAGTPSGGYTF
TRBJ2-2 | NA | TRBV27 | NA | TGTGCCAGCAGCCACCGACTTTTCACAGGAGCCGCGAACACCGGGGAGCTGTTTTTT | CASSHRLFTGAANTGELFF
TRBJ1-4 | NA | TRBV18 | NA | TGTGCCAGCTCACCCGGGGTAACTAATGAAAAACTGTTTTTT | CASSPGVTNEKLFF
TRBJ2-1 | NA | TRBV25-1 | NA | TGTGCCAGCAGTGAGCAGGGGCCCTACAATGAGCAGTTCTTC | CASSEQGPYNEQFF
TRBJ1-1 | NA | TRBV11-2 | NA | TGTGCCAGCAGCGTTCAGGTTATGAACACTGAAGCTTTCTTT | CASSVQVMNTEAFF
TRBJ1-5 | NA | TRBV6-6 | NA | TGTGCCAGCAGTTACTCGACAAGGAATCAGCCCCAGCATTTT | CASSYSTRNQPQHF
TRBJ1-3 | few | TRBV2 | NA | TGTGCCAGCAGTGAGGGACGGACAGCTGGAAACACCATATATTTT | CASSEGRTAGNTIYF
TRBJ2-2 | NA | TRBV4-3 | TRBD1 | TGCGCCAGCAGCCAAGGGGACAGGGCCACCGGGGAGCTGTTTTTT | CASSQGDRATGELFF
TRBJ1-6 | NA | TRBV2 | TRBD1 | TGTGCCAGCAGGGTGGGACAGGGGCCCTATAATTCCCCCCTCCACTTT | CASRVGQGPYNSPLHF
TRBJ1-1 | NA | TRBV6-6 | NA | TGTGCCAGCAGTCAGGGGTTTCTGGGCACTGAAGCTTTCTTT | CASSQGFLGTEAFF
TRBJ1-1 | NA | TRBV29-1 | NA | TGCAGCGTTGGGGAGGCTGAAGCTTTCTTT | CSVGEAEAFF
TRBJ1-1 | NA | TRBV6-1 | NA | TGTGCCAGCAGAGAGTACGGACAGCACACTGAAGCTTTCTTT | CASREYGQHTEAFF
TRBJ2-1 | NA | TRBV18 | NA | TGTGCCAGCTCACCACAGCGGCAGGGGTACAATGAGCAGTTCTTC | CASSPQRQGYNEQFF
TRBJ2-5 | NA | TRBV7-6 | NA | TGTGCCAGCAGCTTACAGGAATCCCAGCGGTATGAGCAGTACTTC | CASSLQESQRYEQYF
TRBJ2-5 | NA | TRBV5-6 | TRBD1 | TGTGCCAGCAGCCACCGGGACAGGGCTGTGGAGACCCAGTACTTC | CASSHRDRAVETQYF
TRBJ1-1 | NA | TRBV7-9 | NA | TGTGCCAGCAGCTGGGGCCGTGAGTACACTGAAGCTTTCTTT | CASSWGREYTEAFF
TRBJ1-1 | NA | TRBV5-4 | NA | TGTGCCAGCAGCCGCGCCTCCATAAACACTGAAGCTTTCTTT | CASSRASINTEAFF
TRBJ1-4 | NA | TRBV18 | TRBD1 | TGTGCCAGCTCACCTATGATTGAGGGGGCCCCTAATGAAAAACTGTTTTTT | CASSPMIEGAPNEKLFF
TRBJ2-2 | NA | TRBV5-1 | TRBD2 | TGCGCCAGCAGGGAACTAGGGACTATCACCGGGGAGCTGTTTTTT | CASRELGTITGELFF
TRBJ2-2 | NA | TRBV2 | NA | TGTGCCAGCAGGCCGGACGGGGCCGGGGAGCTGTTTTTT | CASRPDGAGELFF
TRBJ2-5 | NA | TRBV5-1 | TRBD1 | TGCGCCAGCAGCGAAACAGGGGGTAGGGAGACCCAGTACTTC | CASSETGGRETQYF
TRBJ1-6 | NA | TRBV5-4 | NA | TGTGCCAGCAGCACAGACTATAATTCACCCCTCCACTTT | CASSTDYNSPLHF
TRBJ2-7 | once | TRBV11-3 | NA | TGTGCCAGCAGCAAGGGACATGCCAGCTCCTACGAGCAGTACTTC | CASSKGHASSYEQYF
TRBJ2-7 | NA | TRBV11-3 | TRBD1 | TGTGCCAGCAGCAAGGGACAGGGGGACGAGCAGTACTTC | CASSKGQGDEQYF
TRBJ2-7 | NA | TRBV10-3 | NA | TGTGCCACCTCTAGACAGGTAGAGTCGGGCGAGCAGTACTTC | CATSRQVESGEQYF
TRBJ2-7 | NA | TRBV5-1 | TRBD2 | TGCGCCAGCAGCGGGGCCGGGACTAGTCGGGAGCAGTACTTC | CASSGAGTSREQYF
TRBJ2-7 | NA | TRBV6-6 | TRBD1 | TGTGCCAGCAGTCATCGCCTGGGACAGACCTCCTACGAGCAGTACTTC | CASSHRLGQTSYEQYF
TRBJ2-2 | NA | TRBV9 | NA | TGTGCCAGCAGCGTATTCGGCGGAACGAACACCGGGGAGCTGTTTTTT | CASSVFGGTNTGELFF
TRBJ2-3 | NA | TRBV5-4 | TRBD1 | TGTGCCAGCAGCTTCCGGGACAGGGGAAATTGGCGCTACACAGATACGCAGTATTTT | CASSFRDRGNWRYTDTQYF
TRBJ1-2 | NA | TRBV7-9 | TRBD1 | TGTGCCAGCAGCTGGAGCCTTCCGGGACAGGGGTTACGGGACTATGGCTACACCTTC | CASSWSLPGQGLRDYGYTF
TRBJ1-4 | NA | TRBV27 | TRBD1 | TGTGCCAGCAGCTTTATTTGGGACAGGGGTCCAACTAATGAAAAACTGTTTTTT | CASSFIWDRGPTNEKLFF
TRBJ1-1 | NA | TRBV30 | TRBD1 | TGTGCCTGGCGACAGGGCGCCACTGAAGCTTTCTTT | CAWRQGATEAFF
TRBJ1-1 | few | TRBV7-6 | NA | TGTGCCAGCAGCTCTCCTACAGGGTCTCTCGCTGAAGCTTTCTTT | CASSSPTGSLAEAFF
TRBJ1-5 | few | TRBV19 | TRBD1 | TGTGCCAGCAGCAGGGGGTTGAGCAATCAGCCCCAGCATTTT | CASSRGLSNQPQHF
TRBJ2-7 | NA | TRBV6-5 | TRBD2 | TGTGCCAGCAGTTACTCGGGGGGAGGGAGCTCCTACGAGCAGTACTTC | CASSYSGGGSSYEQYF
TRBJ2-7 | NA | TRBV6-5 | NA | TGTGCCAGCACCCCTTCTGGGGGCGCCTACGAGCAGTACTTC | CASTPSGGAYEQYF
TRBJ1-6 | NA | TRBV11-3 | TRBD1 | TGTGCCAGCAGCTTGGGACAGGCCTACAATTCACCCCTCCACTTT | CASSLGQAYNSPLHF
TRBJ2-1 | NA | TRBV29-1 | NA | TGCAGCGTTGGGCTTTTAGGGGATGAGCAGTTCTTC | CSVGLLGDEQFF